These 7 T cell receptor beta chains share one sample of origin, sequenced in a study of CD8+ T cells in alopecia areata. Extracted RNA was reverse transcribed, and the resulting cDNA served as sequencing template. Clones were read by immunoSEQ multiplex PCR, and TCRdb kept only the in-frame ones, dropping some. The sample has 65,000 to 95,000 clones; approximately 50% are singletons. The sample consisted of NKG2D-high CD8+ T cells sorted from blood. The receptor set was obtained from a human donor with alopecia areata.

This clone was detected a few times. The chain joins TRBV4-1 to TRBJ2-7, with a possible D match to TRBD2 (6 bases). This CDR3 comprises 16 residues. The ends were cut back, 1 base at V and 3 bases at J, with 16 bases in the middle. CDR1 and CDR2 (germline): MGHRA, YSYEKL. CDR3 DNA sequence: TGCGCCAGCAGCCAAGCCCCGGGAGTGGAGAGCTACGAGCAGTACTTC. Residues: CASSQAPGVESYEQYF.

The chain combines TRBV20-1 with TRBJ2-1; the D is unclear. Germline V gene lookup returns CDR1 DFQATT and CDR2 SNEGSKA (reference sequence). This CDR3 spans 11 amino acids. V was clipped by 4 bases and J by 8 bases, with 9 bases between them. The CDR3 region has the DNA TGCAGTGCTAAGACGGTAGATGAGCAGTTCTTC. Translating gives CSAKTVDEQFF.

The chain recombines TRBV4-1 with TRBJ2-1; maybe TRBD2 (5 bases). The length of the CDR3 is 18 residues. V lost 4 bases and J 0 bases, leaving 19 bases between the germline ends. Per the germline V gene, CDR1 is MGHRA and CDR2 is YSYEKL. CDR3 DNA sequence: TGCGCCAGCAGCCTATACCCCTTTGAGGGAAGCTCCTACAATGAGCAGTTCTTC. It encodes CASSLYPFEGSSYNEQFF.

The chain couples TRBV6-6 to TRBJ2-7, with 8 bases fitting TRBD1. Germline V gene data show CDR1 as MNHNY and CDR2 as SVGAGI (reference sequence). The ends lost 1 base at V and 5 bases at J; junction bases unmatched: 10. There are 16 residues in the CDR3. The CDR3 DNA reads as TGTGCCAGCAGTTACTTCTCAGGGGGCGCGATCCACGAGCAGTACTTC. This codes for CASSYFSGGAIHEQYF.

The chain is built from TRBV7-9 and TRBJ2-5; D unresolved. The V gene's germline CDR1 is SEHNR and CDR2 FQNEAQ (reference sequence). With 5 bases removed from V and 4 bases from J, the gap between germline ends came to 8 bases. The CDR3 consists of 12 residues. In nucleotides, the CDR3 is TGTGCCAGCAGCCCGCCAACAGAGACCCAGTACTTC. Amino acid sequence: CASSPPTETQYF. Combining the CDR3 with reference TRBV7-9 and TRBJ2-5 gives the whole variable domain DTGVSQNPRHKITKRGQNVTFRCDPISEHNRLYWYRQTLGQGPEFLTYFQNEAQLEKSRLLSDRFSAERPKGSFSTLEIQRTEQGDSAMYLCASSPPTETQYFGPGTRLLVL.

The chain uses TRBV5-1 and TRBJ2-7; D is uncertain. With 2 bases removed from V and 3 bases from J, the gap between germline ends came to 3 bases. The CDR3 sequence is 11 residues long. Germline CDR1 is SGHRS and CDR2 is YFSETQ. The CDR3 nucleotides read TGCGCCAGCAGCTTAAACTACGAGCAGTACTTC. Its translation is CASSLNYEQYF.

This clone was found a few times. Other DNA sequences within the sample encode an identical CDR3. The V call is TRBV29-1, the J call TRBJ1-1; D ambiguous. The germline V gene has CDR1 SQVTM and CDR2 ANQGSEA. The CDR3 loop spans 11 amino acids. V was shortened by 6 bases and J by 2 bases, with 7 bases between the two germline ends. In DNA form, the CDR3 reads TGCAGCGTGGATAGAAACACTGAAGCTTTCTTT. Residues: CSVDRNTEAFF.